The rows below give T cell receptor beta chains drawn from one sample of a study of beta chain features in type 1 diabetes. The repertoire was sequenced with immunoSEQ multiplex PCR; TCRdb's copy has only in-frame clones and lacks some. The sample lists about 740,000 clones, under 15% seen once, with less than 0.025% in the top ten. Sequenced material: naive CD4+ T cells from blood. These receptors originate from a man between 18 and 29 years old with type 1 diabetes. The CDR3 runs from the conserved cysteine through the conserved F or W. The D gene is left open where the match is weak. Clone sizes are given selectively: once, few, many, or a class where the clone is expanded.

d_gene,j_gene,v_gene,abundance,CDR3aa,CDR3nt
NA,TRBJ2-7,TRBV29-1,NA,CSVGLLEAQYF,TGCAGCGTTGGTTTATTGGAAGCGCAGTACTTC
NA,TRBJ2-3,TRBV5-1,NA,CASSYQDHDTQYF,TGCGCCAGCAGCTACCAGGACCACGATACGCAGTATTTT
NA,TRBJ2-7,TRBV10-3,few,CAISAGVPSYEQYF,TGTGCCATCAGTGCGGGGGTCCCCTCCTACGAGCAGTACTTC
NA,TRBJ2-3,TRBV2,NA,CASRVTRTQYF,TGTGCCAGCAGGGTCACCCGTACGCAGTATTTT
TRBD1,TRBJ2-3,TRBV27,few,CASSRRQGDTDTQYF,TGTGCCAGCTCCAGGCGTCAGGGGGACACAGATACGCAGTATTTT
NA,TRBJ2-3,TRBV28,NA,CASRVGGGADTQYF,TGTGCCAGCAGAGTGGGGGGCGGGGCAGATACGCAGTATTTT
TRBD1,TRBJ2-7,TRBV6-1,NA,CASSVLQGLAYEQYF,TGTGCCAGCAGTGTTTTACAGGGGCTAGCCTACGAGCAGTACTTC
NA,TRBJ2-1,TRBV11-2,few,CASSPGFNNEQFF,TGTGCCAGCAGCCCGGGGTTCAACAATGAGCAGTTCTTC
NA,TRBJ2-3,TRBV28,few,CASSFLGGSADTQYF,TGTGCCAGCAGTTTCCTCGGGGGATCGGCAGATACGCAGTATTTT
NA,TRBJ2-7,TRBV15,few,CATSKNPGQFYEQYF,TGTGCCACCAGCAAAAACCCTGGACAGTTTTACGAGCAGTACTTC
NA,TRBJ2-5,TRBV4-1,NA,CASSLNIPETQYF,TGCGCCAGCAGCCTCAATATCCCTGAGACCCAGTACTTC
NA,TRBJ2-1,TRBV18,NA,CASSPLTYNEQFF,TGTGCCAGCTCACCATTAACCTACAATGAGCAGTTCTTC
NA,TRBJ1-1,TRBV19,NA,CASSTDLVFTEAFF,TGTGCCAGTAGTACCGACCTTGTCTTCACTGAAGCTTTCTTT
NA,TRBJ2-7,TRBV7-9,NA,CASSPGLDREQYF,TGTGCCAGCAGCCCCGGCTTGGACCGCGAGCAGTACTTC
TRBD1,TRBJ2-7,TRBV25-1,NA,CATAVTGYGEQYF,TGTGCCACCGCAGTGACAGGGTATGGCGAGCAGTACTTC
TRBD1,TRBJ2-1,TRBV7-9,few,CASSGGQGPREQFF,TGTGCCAGCAGCGGGGGACAGGGTCCCCGGGAGCAGTTCTTC
NA,TRBJ2-7,TRBV4-2,NA,CASSLAGETYEQYF,TGTGCCAGCAGCCTCGCAGGGGAGACCTACGAGCAGTACTTC
NA,TRBJ2-1,TRBV27,NA,CASSSWGDEQFF,TGTGCCAGCAGTTCATGGGGCGATGAGCAGTTCTTC
NA,TRBJ1-2,TRBV29-1,few,CSVDSIANYGYTF,TGCAGCGTTGATAGCATCGCTAACTATGGCTACACCTTC
NA,TRBJ2-3,TRBV19,NA,CASSTEGQTTGTDTQYF,TGTGCCAGTAGTACTGAAGGACAAACTACGGGCACAGATACGCAGTATTTT
NA,TRBJ2-7,TRBV5-4,NA,CASSLANYVQGEQYF,TGTGCCAGCAGCTTGGCCAATTACGTGCAAGGCGAGCAGTACTTC
TRBD1,TRBJ2-5,TRBV30,NA,CAWNPAGGWETQYF,TGTGCCTGGAATCCGGCAGGGGGCTGGGAGACCCAGTACTTC
NA,TRBJ1-1,TRBV10-3,NA,CAISESTPGVVFF,TGTGCCATCAGTGAGTCTACCCCGGGGGTTGTTTTCTTT
TRBD2,TRBJ2-7,TRBV7-9,few,CASSSPWASGGSYEQYF,TGTGCCAGCAGCTCTCCTTGGGCTAGCGGGGGATCTTACGAGCAGTACTTC
NA,TRBJ2-5,TRBV2,few,CASRQEETQYF,TGTGCCAGCAGACAGGAAGAGACCCAGTACTTC
NA,TRBJ1-4,TRBV7-6,NA,CASSFGDEKLFF,TGTGCCAGCAGCTTTGGGGATGAAAAACTGTTTTTT
NA,TRBJ2-1,TRBV15,NA,CATSREGGSYNEQFF,TGTGCCACCAGCAGGGAGGGGGGCTCCTACAATGAGCAGTTCTTC
TRBD1,TRBJ2-6,TRBV5-6,few,CASTQGAHGANVLTF,TGTGCCAGCACACAGGGGGCGCACGGGGCCAACGTCCTGACTTTC
NA,TRBJ2-1,TRBV5-1,NA,CASSEGGELRFF,TGCGCCAGCAGCGAAGGGGGAGAGTTACGGTTCTTC
NA,TRBJ2-7,TRBV28,few,CASGDSSSSYEQYF,TGTGCCAGTGGAGACAGCTCAAGCTCCTACGAGCAGTACTTC
TRBD1,TRBJ1-2,TRBV10-3,NA,CASSRDSYGYTF,TGTGCCAGCAGCCGGGACAGCTATGGCTACACCTTC
NA,TRBJ2-3,TRBV2,few,CASQGQPTATQYF,TGTGCCAGCCAGGGGCAGCCCACAGCCACGCAGTATTTT
NA,TRBJ1-1,TRBV2,NA,CASREGENTEAFF,TGTGCCAGCAGAGAGGGGGAAAACACTGAAGCTTTCTTT
NA,TRBJ2-3,TRBV9,NA,CASSVGQPSTDTQYF,TGTGCCAGCAGCGTCGGACAGCCTAGCACAGATACGCAGTATTTT
NA,TRBJ2-3,TRBV5-4,few,CASSLDAENTDTQYF,TGTGCCAGCAGCTTGGACGCAGAAAATACAGATACGCAGTATTTT
TRBD1,TRBJ1-2,TRBV7-2,NA,CASSKGQGGFRGGYTF,TGTGCCAGCAGCAAGGGACAGGGTGGGTTCCGCGGCGGCTACACCTTC
NA,TRBJ1-2,TRBV4-2,few,CASSQGQNYGYTF,TGTGCCAGCAGCCAGGGCCAGAACTATGGCTACACCTTC
NA,TRBJ1-4,TRBV29-1,NA,CSVEGLGEKLFF,TGCAGCGTTGAAGGGTTGGGCGAAAAACTGTTTTTT
TRBD2,TRBJ2-5,TRBV5-1,NA,CASSLESSGGQETQYF,TGCGCCAGCAGCTTGGAGTCTAGCGGGGGGCAAGAGACCCAGTACTTC
NA,TRBJ2-7,TRBV19,NA,CASSIAGEKQYF,TGTGCCAGTAGTATAGCCGGGGAAAAGCAGTACTTC
TRBD1,TRBJ1-4,TRBV15,once,CATTHSRAGRGDEKLFF,TGTGCCACCACCCATTCTCGCGCCGGCAGGGGGGATGAAAAACTGTTTTTT
TRBD1,TRBJ2-5,TRBV9,few,CASSQGQGLETQYF,TGTGCCAGCAGCCAAGGACAGGGGCTCGAGACCCAGTACTTC
NA,TRBJ2-3,TRBV21-1,NA,CASSEDRGCTDTQYF,TGTGCCAGCAGCGAGGACAGGGGATGCACAGATACGCAGTATTTT
TRBD1,TRBJ2-4,TRBV28,few,CASNPGQGNIQYF,TGTGCCAGCAACCCGGGACAGGGGAACATTCAGTACTTC
NA,TRBJ2-4,TRBV7-8,NA,CASSLAGGQNIQYF,TGTGCCAGCAGCTTAGCTGGAGGACAAAACATTCAGTACTTC
NA,TRBJ2-2,TRBV30,few,CAWSVTRNTGELFF,TGTGCCTGGAGTGTAACGAGGAACACCGGGGAGCTGTTTTTT
NA,TRBJ2-1,TRBV7-8,few,CASSLGAYNEQFF,TGTGCCAGCAGCTTAGGGGCCTACAATGAGCAGTTCTTC
NA,TRBJ1-1,TRBV11-2,NA,CASSLDRHEAFF,TGTGCCAGCAGCCTTGACAGGCATGAAGCTTTCTTT
TRBD1,TRBJ2-7,TRBV7-2,NA,CASSRQGGSYEQYF,TGTGCCAGCAGCCGACAGGGGGGGTCCTACGAGCAGTACTTC
NA,TRBJ1-1,TRBV6-5,NA,CASSYSRSEAFF,TGTGCCAGCAGTTACTCGAGGTCTGAAGCTTTCTTT
NA,TRBJ1-2,TRBV18,few,CASSPGTGTTDYGYTF,TGTGCCAGCTCACCAGGAACAGGAACCACCGACTATGGCTACACCTTC
NA,TRBJ2-2,TRBV6-6,once,CASSYSRVDTGELFF,TGTGCCAGCAGTTACTCCCGGGTGGACACCGGGGAGCTGTTTTTT
NA,TRBJ1-2,TRBV9,few,CASSKDPLDGGYTF,TGTGCCAGCAGCAAGGACCCCCTCGATGGTGGCTACACCTTC
NA,TRBJ1-1,TRBV5-1,NA,CASSFNIGDTEAFF,TGCGCCAGCAGCTTTAATATAGGGGACACTGAAGCTTTCTTT